The clone carrying this TCR beta chain has just a few counts. The CDR3 runs to 14 residues. The ends were cut back, 1 base at V and 2 bases at J, with 9 bases in the middle. Per the germline V gene, CDR1 is LNHDA and CDR2 is SQIVND (reference sequence). This specimen belongs to a study of metastatic and nonmetastatic thyroid tumors. As originally analysed: Differences in CDR3 between clinicopathological groups were drawn on to build a classifier intended to discriminate distant-metastatic papillary thyroid cancer patients. TCRdb re-analyzed the PCR reads using MiXCR. The V and J calls here are based on TCRdb, not the publication. The data hold 60,000 or so clones, with approximately 4% observed a single time. All patients reached thyroid surgery having received no treatment beforehand.

Sequenced: blood. This clonotype was sampled from a female donor with papillary thyroid cancer or a benign thyroid nodule (not recorded which). Some clones in this sample may be carry-over from other donors' samples. This chain uses TRBV19 with TRBJ2-7; D gene ambiguous. This CDR3 is CASSIGGKPYEQYF. The DNA of the CDR3 is TGTGCCAGTAGTATAGGCGGCAAGCCCTACGAGCAGTACTTC.